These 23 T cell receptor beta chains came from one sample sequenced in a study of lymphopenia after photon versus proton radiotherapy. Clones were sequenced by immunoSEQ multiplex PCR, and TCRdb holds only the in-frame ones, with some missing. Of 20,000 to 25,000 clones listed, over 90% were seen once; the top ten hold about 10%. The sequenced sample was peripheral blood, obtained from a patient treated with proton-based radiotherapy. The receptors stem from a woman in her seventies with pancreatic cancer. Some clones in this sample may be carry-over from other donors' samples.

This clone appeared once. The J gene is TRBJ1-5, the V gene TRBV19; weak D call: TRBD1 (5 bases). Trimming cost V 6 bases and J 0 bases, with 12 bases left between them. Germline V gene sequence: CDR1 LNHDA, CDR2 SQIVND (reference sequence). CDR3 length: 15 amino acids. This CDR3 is CASSTGPISNQPQHF. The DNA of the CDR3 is TGTGCCAGTAGCACGGGACCGATTAGCAATCAGCCCCAGCATTTT.

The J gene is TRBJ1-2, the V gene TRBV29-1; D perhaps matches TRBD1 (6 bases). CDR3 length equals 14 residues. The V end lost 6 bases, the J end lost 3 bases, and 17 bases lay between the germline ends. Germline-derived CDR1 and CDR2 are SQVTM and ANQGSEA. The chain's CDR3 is CSVARGLGDYGYTF. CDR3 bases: TGCAGCGTCGCCAGGGGCCTTGGGGACTATGGCTACACCTTC.

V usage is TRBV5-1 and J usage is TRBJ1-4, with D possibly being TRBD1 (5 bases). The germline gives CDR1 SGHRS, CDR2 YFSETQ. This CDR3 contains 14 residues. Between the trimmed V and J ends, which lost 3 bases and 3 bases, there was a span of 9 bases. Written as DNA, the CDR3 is TGCGCCAGCAGCTCTGGGGGTTCTAATGAAAAACTGTTTTTT. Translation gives CASSSGGSNEKLFF.

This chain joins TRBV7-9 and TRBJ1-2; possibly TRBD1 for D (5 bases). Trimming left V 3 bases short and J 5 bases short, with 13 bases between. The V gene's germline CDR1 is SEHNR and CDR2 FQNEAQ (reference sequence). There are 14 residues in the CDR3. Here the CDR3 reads CASSLAGGVYGYTF. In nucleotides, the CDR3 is TGTGCCAGCAGCTTGGCCGGGGGGGTGTATGGCTACACCTTC. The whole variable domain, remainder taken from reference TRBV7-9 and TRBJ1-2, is DTGVSQNPRHKITKRGQNVTFRCDPISEHNRLYWYRQTLGQGPEFLTYFQNEAQLEKSRLLSDRFSAERPKGSFSTLEIQRTEQGDSAMYLCASSLAGGVYGYTFGSGTRLTVV.

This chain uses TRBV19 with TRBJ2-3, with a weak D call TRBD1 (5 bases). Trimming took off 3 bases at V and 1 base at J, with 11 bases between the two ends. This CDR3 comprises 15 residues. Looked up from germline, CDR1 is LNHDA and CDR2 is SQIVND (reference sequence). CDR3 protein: CASSMGPTGTDTQYF. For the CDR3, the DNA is TGTGCCAGTAGTATGGGGCCAACGGGCACAGATACGCAGTATTTT.

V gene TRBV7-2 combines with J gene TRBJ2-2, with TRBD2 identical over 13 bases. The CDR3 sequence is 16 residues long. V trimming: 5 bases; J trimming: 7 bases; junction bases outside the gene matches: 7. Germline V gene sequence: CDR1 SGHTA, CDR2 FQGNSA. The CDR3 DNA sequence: TGTGCCAGCAGCGAGACTAGCGGGAGGAACGGCGGGGAGCTGTTTTTT. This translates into CASSETSGRNGGELFF.

The CDR3 DNA reads as TGTGCCAGCAGCTTGGACAACTCTGGAAACACCATATATTTT. Amino acid sequence: CASSLDNSGNTIYF. The chain combines TRBV5-4 with TRBJ1-3; D is undetermined. This CDR3 spans 14 amino acids. CDR1 and CDR2 (germline): SGHNT, YYREEE (reference sequence). Trimming took 0 bases from V and 0 from J, leaving 4 bases between them.

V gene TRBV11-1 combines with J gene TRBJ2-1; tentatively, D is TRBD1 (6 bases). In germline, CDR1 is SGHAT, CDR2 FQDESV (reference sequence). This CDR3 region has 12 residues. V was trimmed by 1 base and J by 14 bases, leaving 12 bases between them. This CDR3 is CASSLGAGTKFF. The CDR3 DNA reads TGTGCCAGCAGCTTAGGGGCCGGGACAAAGTTCTTC.

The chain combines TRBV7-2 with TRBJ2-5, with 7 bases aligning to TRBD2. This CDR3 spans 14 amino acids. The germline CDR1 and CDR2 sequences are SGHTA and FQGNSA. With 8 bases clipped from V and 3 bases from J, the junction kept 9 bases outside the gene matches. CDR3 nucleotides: TGTGCCAGCCCCGGGGGGATTGTGGAAGAGACCCAGTACTTC. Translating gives CASPGGIVEETQYF.

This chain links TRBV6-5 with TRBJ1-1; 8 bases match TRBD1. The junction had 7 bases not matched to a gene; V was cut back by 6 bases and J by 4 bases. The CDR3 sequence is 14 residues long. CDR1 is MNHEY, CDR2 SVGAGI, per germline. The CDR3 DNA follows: TGTGCCAGCAGGAACCAGGGGGCCGGCACTGAAGCTTTCTTT. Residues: CASRNQGAGTEAFF.

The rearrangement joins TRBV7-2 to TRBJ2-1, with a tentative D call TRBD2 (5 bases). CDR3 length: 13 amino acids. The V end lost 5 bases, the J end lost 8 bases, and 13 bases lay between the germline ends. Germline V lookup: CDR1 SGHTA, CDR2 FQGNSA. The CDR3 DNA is TGTGCCAGCAGCCTAGGACTCTTATATGAGCAGTTCTTC. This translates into CASSLGLLYEQFF.

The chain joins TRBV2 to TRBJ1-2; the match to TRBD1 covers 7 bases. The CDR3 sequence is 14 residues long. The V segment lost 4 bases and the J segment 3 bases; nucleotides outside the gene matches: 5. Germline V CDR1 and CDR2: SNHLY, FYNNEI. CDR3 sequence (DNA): TGTGCCAGCAGTGGAGGGACAGATTACTATGGCTACACCTTC. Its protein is CASSGGTDYYGYTF.

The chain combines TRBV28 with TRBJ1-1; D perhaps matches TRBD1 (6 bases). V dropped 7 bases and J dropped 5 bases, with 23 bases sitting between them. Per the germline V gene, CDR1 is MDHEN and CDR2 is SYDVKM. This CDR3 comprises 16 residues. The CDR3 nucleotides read TGTGCCAGCACTCACACGTCCTGGGGGCGTGGGACTGAAGCTTTCTTT. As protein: CASTHTSWGRGTEAFF.

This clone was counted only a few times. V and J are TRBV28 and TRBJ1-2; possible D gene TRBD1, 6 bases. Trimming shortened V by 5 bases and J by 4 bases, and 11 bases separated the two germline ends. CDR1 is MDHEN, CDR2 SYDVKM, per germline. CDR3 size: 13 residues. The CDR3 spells CASSLTGFYGYTF. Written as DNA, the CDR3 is TGTGCCAGCAGTCTAACAGGGTTCTATGGCTACACCTTC.

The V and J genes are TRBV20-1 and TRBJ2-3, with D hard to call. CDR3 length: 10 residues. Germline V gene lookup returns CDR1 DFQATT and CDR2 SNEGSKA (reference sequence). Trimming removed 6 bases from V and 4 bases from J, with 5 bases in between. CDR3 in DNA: TGCAGTGCCAGATCAGATACGCAGTATTTT. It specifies CSARSDTQYF.

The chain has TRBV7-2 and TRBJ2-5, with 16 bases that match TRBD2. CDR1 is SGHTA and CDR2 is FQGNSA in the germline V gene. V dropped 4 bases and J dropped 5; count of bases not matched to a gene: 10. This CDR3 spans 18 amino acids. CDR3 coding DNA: TGTGCCAGCAGCTCGCCCCCGGGACTAGCGGGAGGGGGCGAGACCCAGTACTTC. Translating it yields CASSSPPGLAGGGETQYF. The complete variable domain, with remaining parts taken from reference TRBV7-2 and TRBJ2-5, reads GAGVSQSPSNKVTEKGKDVELRCDPISGHTALYWYRQSLGQGLEFLIYFQGNSAPDKSGLPSDRFSAERTGGSVSTLTIQRTQQEDSAVYLCASSSPPGLAGGGETQYFGPGTRLLVL.

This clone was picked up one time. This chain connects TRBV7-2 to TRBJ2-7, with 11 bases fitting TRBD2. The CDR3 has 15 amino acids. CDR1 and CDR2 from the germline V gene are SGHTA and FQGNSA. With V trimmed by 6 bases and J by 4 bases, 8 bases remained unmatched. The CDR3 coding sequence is TGTGCCAGCAGACGAGGACTAGCGGGCCTTTACGAGCAGTACTTC. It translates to CASRRGLAGLYEQYF.

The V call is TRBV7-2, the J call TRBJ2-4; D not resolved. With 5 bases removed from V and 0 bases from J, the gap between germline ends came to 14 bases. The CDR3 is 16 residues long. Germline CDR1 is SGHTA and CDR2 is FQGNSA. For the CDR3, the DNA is TGTGCCAGCAGCATACCCCTGGGCCTAGCCAAAAACATTCAGTACTTC. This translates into CASSIPLGLAKNIQYF.

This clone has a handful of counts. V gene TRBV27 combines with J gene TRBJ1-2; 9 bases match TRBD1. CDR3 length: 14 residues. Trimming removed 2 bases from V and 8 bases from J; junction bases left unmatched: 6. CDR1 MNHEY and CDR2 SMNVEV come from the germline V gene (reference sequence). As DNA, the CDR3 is TGTGCCAGCAGTTTAGGGACAGGGCACCAAGGCTACACCTTC. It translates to CASSLGTGHQGYTF.

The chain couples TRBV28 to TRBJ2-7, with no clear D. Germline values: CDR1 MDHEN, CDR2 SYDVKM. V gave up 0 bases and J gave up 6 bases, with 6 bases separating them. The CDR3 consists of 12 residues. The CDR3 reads CASSLWQAEQYF. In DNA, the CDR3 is TGTGCCAGCAGTTTATGGCAGGCCGAGCAGTACTTC.

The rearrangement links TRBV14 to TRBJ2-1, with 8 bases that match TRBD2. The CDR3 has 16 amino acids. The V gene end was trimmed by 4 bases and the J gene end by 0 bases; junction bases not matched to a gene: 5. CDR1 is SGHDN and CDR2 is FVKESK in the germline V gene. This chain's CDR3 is CASSPGLDSSYNEQFF. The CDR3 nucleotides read TGTGCCAGCAGCCCGGGACTAGACAGCTCCTACAATGAGCAGTTCTTC.

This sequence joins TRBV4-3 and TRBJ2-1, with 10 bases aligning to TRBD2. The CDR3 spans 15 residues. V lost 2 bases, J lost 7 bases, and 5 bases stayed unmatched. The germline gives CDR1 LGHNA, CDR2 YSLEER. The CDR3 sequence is CASSQSLAGVNEQFF. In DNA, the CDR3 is TGCGCCAGCAGCCAATCCCTAGCGGGAGTTAATGAGCAGTTCTTC.

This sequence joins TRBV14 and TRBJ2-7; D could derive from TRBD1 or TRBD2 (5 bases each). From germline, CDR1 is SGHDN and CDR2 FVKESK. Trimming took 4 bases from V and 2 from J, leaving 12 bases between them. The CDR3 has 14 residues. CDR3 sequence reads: CASSPWDGTYEQYF. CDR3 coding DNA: TGTGCCAGCAGCCCCTGGGACGGAACCTACGAGCAGTACTTC. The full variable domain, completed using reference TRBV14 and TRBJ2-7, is EAGVTQFPSHSVIEKGQTVTLRCDPISGHDNLYWYRRVMGKEIKFLLHFVKESKQDESGMPNNRFLAERTGGTYSTLKVQPAELEDSGVYFCASSPWDGTYEQYFGPGTRLTVT.